This section outlines one TCR beta chain sequence together with its context. TCRdb's copy holds only in-frame clones and misses some; the assay was immunoSEQ multiplex PCR. This table holds about 9,000 clones, around 83% found once. V shed 11 bases, J shed 10 bases, and the junction held 11 bases outside the gene matches. The CDR3 is made up of 13 amino acids. Germline CDR1 reads MNHNS; CDR2 reads SASEGT. This entry is derived from a study of chemoradiotherapy in HPV16-positive cancers. The V and J genes are TRBV6-1 and TRBJ1-4; 9 positions match TRBD1. This clonotype was obtained from a human donor with HPV-associated anogenital cancer. The source material was tumor tissue, sampled from a patient who underwent chemoradiotherapy. This CDR3 is CASTGTGSRKLFF. Written as DNA, the CDR3 is TGTGCCTCAACCGGGACAGGGTCGAGAAAACTGTTTTTT.